This note documents a single T cell receptor beta chain sequence. Its antigen is unknown. Clones were read by immunoSEQ multiplex PCR, and TCRdb kept only the in-frame ones, dropping some. Of some 130,000 clones listed, 70% to 85% were seen once; the top ten hold 25% to 30%. Germline V gene data show CDR1 as SGHAT and CDR2 as FQNNGV. The CDR3 is made up of 15 amino acids. Germline trimming cut 5 bases from V and 1 base from J; bases unmatched to any gene: 6. The record originates from a study of cytomegalovirus exposure and HLA in healthy donors. Study-wide results and caveats: The tendency of first-cohort TCR clusters to co-occur in the approximately 120 validation repertoires was identified by a subsequent analysis. Cytomegalovirus association was assigned to around 150 TCR beta chains.

The donors were part of the 120-subject validation cohort, which stood apart from the approximately 640-subject first cohort. The sequenced material came from PBMCs. This rearrangement joins TRBV11-2 to TRBJ2-3; 7 nucleotides agree with TRBD1. This receptor was taken from a man aged 25 to 40 in good health and CMV-seropositive. The CDR3 nucleotides are TGTGCCAGCAGCCTCCGGGACAGCCGCACAGATACGCAGTATTTT. Protein sequence: CASSLRDSRTDTQYF.